This TCR beta chain derives from a study of radiation and T cells in renal cell carcinoma. Broader study findings: In blood, top tumor clones expanded by 2 weeks, shrinking by 4.

Some clones are missing from TCRdb's copy, which holds only in-frame ones; the method was immunoSEQ multiplex PCR. The sample lists about 120,000 clones, 81% occurring once. Time point noted: blood 2 weeks post-SBRT. The treatment was: 15 Gy SBRT to primary tumor, nephrectomy 4 weeks later. CDR3 length: 14 residues. V gave up 0 bases and J gave up 9 bases, with 13 bases separating them. Germline CDR1 is SGHRS and CDR2 is YFSETQ. As for this clone: Its antigen remains unidentified.

This sample comprised blood, obtained from a patient whose treatment included radiotherapy and nephrectomy. The chain is built from TRBV5-1 and TRBJ1-5; TRBD1 might be the D (5 bases). The sequence was collected from a man aged 50 to 60 with renal cell carcinoma. In DNA form, the CDR3 reads TGCGCCAGCAGCTTGGCCGAAGGGAGGGGGCCCCAGCATTTT. Translating it yields CASSLAEGRGPQHF.